The TCR beta chain described here comes from a study of identical twins. CDR1 DFQATT and CDR2 SNEGSKA come from the germline V gene (reference sequence). Trimming cost V 0 bases and J 1 base; bases outside gene matches: 11. This CDR3 has 17 amino acids. A universal primer binding site was introduced by template switching. The final cDNA contained unique molecular identifiers. From the 5' RACE reads, TCRdb called clonotypes with MiXCR, one entry per CDR3 protein. The table includes approximately 280,000 distinct CDR3 sequences, more than 6.5% detected once. These same records also appear under a second study, on yellow fever vaccine responses in identical twins.

The chain carries TRBV20-1 and TRBJ1-1; 7 nucleotides line up with TRBD1. The source of this sequence is a woman between 18 and 30 years old in good health. The sample comprised memory (CD45RO+) T cells sorted from blood. Written as DNA, the CDR3 is TGCAGTGCTAGAGATCCAGGGGACAGCAAACCGAACACTGAAGCTTTCTTT. Its protein is CSARDPGDSKPNTEAFF.